This T cell receptor (beta chain) was obtained from a study of blood T cell repertoires in COVID-19. The data were produced by immunoSEQ multiplex PCR, yet TCRdb's version contains in-frame clones alone and is incomplete. The table includes 250,000 to 350,000 clones, approximately 90% detected once. CDR1 is MNHNY, CDR2 SVGAGI, per germline (reference sequence). This CDR3 contains 13 residues. V shed 6 bases, J shed 6 bases, and the junction held 6 bases outside the gene matches. The chain couples TRBV6-6 to TRBJ1-1, with TRBD1 matching 8 bases. Material for sequencing was peripheral blood. This sequence was found in a woman between 55 and 75 years old with acute or convalescent COVID-19. CDR3 DNA: TGTGCCAGCAGACTTGACAGGGGAGCTGAAGCTTTCTTT. Translating it yields CASRLDRGAEAFF.